These 4 T cell receptor beta chains share one sample of origin, sequenced in a study of blood T cell repertoires in COVID-19. Method: immunoSEQ multiplex PCR; TCRdb's copy keeps in-frame clones and lacks some. Of around 180,000 clones in the sample, roughly 88% were seen once. The material sequenced was peripheral blood. The source is a human donor with active or convalescent COVID-19. The donor label of this sample is uncertain.

This chain links TRBV6-5 with TRBJ2-5; D is undetermined. CDR1 is MNHEY and CDR2 is SVGAGI in the germline V gene. Trimming took off 0 bases at V and 4 bases at J, with 15 bases between the two ends. The CDR3 spans 16 residues. The CDR3, as DNA: TGTGCCAGCAGTTACTCAGTCCCCCGGTCTGCAGAGACCCAGTACTTC. Encoded protein: CASSYSVPRSAETQYF.

V is TRBV7-9 and J is TRBJ1-6; D gene unclear. CDR3 length: 15 residues. Trimming left V 11 bases short and J 0 bases short, with 14 bases between. Germline V lookup: CDR1 SEHNR, CDR2 FQNEAQ (reference sequence). The CDR3 here is CAAPSSLSYNSPLHF. As DNA, the CDR3 is TGTGCCGCACCCTCGAGCCTCTCCTATAATTCACCCCTCCACTTT.

The V gene is TRBV6-5, the J gene TRBJ2-7, with TRBD2 matching 8 bases. The ends lost 6 bases at V and 1 base at J; junction bases unmatched: 5. The germline gives CDR1 MNHEY, CDR2 SVGAGI. The CDR3 length is 14 residues. CDR3 in DNA: TGTGCCAGCAGCACACTAGCGGAGTCCTACGAGCAGTACTTC. Translating it yields CASSTLAESYEQYF.

The J gene is TRBJ2-7, the V gene TRBV5-1; 11 nucleotides match TRBD2. CDR1 SGHRS and CDR2 YFSETQ come from the germline V gene. V lost 2 bases, J lost 8 bases, and 3 bases stayed unmatched. This CDR3 has 13 residues. CDR3: CASSLLAGDKQYF. CDR3 in DNA: TGCGCCAGCAGCTTACTAGCGGGAGATAAGCAGTACTTC.